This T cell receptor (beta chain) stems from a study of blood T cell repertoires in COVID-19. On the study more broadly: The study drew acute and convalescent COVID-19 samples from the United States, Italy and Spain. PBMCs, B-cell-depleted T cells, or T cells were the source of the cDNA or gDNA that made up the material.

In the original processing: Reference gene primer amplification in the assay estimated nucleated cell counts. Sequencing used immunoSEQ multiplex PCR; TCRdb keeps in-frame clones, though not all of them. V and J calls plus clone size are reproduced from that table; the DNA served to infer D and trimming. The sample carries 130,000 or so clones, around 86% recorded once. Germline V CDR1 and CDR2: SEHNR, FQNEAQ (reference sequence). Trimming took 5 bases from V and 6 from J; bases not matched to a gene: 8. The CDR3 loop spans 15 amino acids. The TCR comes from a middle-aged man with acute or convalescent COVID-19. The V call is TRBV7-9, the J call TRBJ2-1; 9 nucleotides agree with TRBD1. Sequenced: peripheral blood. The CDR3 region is CASSLRDREGNEQFF. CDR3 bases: TGTGCCAGCAGCCTCCGGGACAGGGAGGGCAATGAGCAGTTCTTC.